This passage covers 6 T cell receptor beta chains from one sample sequenced in a study of T-cell reconstitution after alpha-beta-depleted transplantation in children. A library of TCRbeta sequences, prepared with unique molecular identifiers, was generated. MiXCR was run by TCRdb on the PCR reads, yielding one entry per CDR3 protein. Among more than 200,000 distinct CDR3 sequences listed, approximately 9.7% were seen once. The source was PBMCs from the stem cell graft donor, collected from the stem cell graft. The receptors here all came from a human donor who donated a stem cell graft to a child with SCID.

This clonotype was seen many times. J is TRBJ1-2 and V is TRBV3-1; 8 bases line up with TRBD1. V trimming: 4 bases; J trimming: 4 bases; junction bases outside the gene matches: 5. The CDR3 totals 14 residues. Per the germline V gene, CDR1 is LGHDT and CDR2 is YNNKEL (reference sequence). CDR3 loop: CASSPAGTGYGYTF. The CDR3 DNA sequence: TGTGCCAGCAGCCCCGCCGGGACAGGCTATGGCTACACCTTC.

This clonotype was seen at least ten times. J is TRBJ2-3 and V is TRBV15; TRBD2 agrees at 8 bases. V trimming: 0 bases; J trimming: 6 bases; junction bases outside the gene matches: 8. The CDR3 extends over 16 amino acids. The germline gives CDR1 LNHNV, CDR2 YYDKDF (reference sequence). The CDR3 loop reads CATSRDSGGAADTQYF. The CDR3 DNA reads TGTGCCACCAGCAGAGATTCCGGGGGGGCCGCGGATACGCAGTATTTT.

V usage is TRBV5-1 and J usage is TRBJ2-3, with D hard to call. Trimming pared 4 bases from V and 8 bases from J, leaving 20 bases between. This CDR3 spans 15 amino acids. Per the germline V gene, CDR1 is SGHRS and CDR2 is YFSETQ. CDR3 nucleotide sequence: TGCGCCAGCAGCCCCGAAACTCCAGACTGGGGTACGCAGTATTTT. Residues: CASSPETPDWGTQYF. Looking up the rest from reference TRBV5-1 and TRBJ2-3 gives the full variable domain: KAGVTQTPRYLIKTRGQQVTLSCSPISGHRSVSWYQQTPGQGLQFLFEYFSETQRNKGNFPGRFSGRQFSNSRSEMNVSTLELGDSALYLCASSPETPDWGTQYFGPGTRLTVL.

For this clonotype: The junction and the germline gene differ at one end; a read error may be behind it. The chain is built from TRBV6-5 and TRBJ1-5; possibly TRBD1 for D (6 bases). The V gene's germline CDR1 is MNHEY and CDR2 SVGAGI. The CDR3 consists of 17 residues. Here the CDR3 reads CASSYRGGRWSIQPLHF. CDR3 in DNA: TGTGCCAGCAGTTACCGAGGGGGAAGGTGGAGCATTCAGCCCCTGCATTTT.

In its sample, this clonotype was seen many times. J is TRBJ1-5 and V is TRBV20-1; a possible D gene is TRBD1 (6 bases). CDR1 is DFQATT, CDR2 SNEGSKA, per germline (reference sequence). This CDR3 is 14 amino acids long. V was cut by 5 bases and J by 2 bases, with 13 bases left in between. DNA for the CDR3: TGCAGTGCTGGACAGACCTGGGGCAATCAGCCCCAGCATTTT. Protein sequence: CSAGQTWGNQPQHF.

This clonotype was picked up many times. The V call is TRBV2, the J call TRBJ1-5; D remains ambiguous. The V gene lost 2 bases and the J gene lost 5 bases, with 13 bases spanning the gap. In germline, CDR1 is SNHLY, CDR2 FYNNEI. This CDR3 is built from 15 residues. The CDR3 is CASSEQPTRDQPQHF. CDR3 DNA: TGTGCCAGCAGTGAACAGCCGACGCGGGATCAGCCCCAGCATTTT.